This T cell receptor beta chain emerged from a study of shared clonotypes between healthy human individuals. Whole-study results and caveats: Some naive CD4 clonotypes, roughly 5%, turned up in common across a few donors.

On this clone itself: Its matching antigen is unknown.

Nashville, Tennessee was home to all donors, each a Caucasian adult. Sequencing was at deep level. Each PCR replicate from the sorted subsets contained 200 to 250 ng DNA, which is 30,000 or so T cell genomes. Some clones are missing from TCRdb's copy, which holds only in-frame ones; the method was immunoSEQ multiplex PCR. The repertoire holds 600,000 to 700,000 clones, with about three quarters as singletons. The CDR3 contains 16 residues. CDR1 is MGHRA, CDR2 YSYEKL, per germline. Trimming shortened V by 0 bases and J by 7 bases, and 18 bases separated the two germline ends. The V gene is TRBV4-1, the J gene TRBJ2-5; a possible D gene is TRBD2 (6 bases). This clonotype was sampled from a woman aged 25-40 years in good health. The sample comprised memory CD4+ T cells sorted from blood. Sample subset: CD45RA-negative fraction. CDR3 sequence (DNA): TGCGCCAGCAGCCAAGAAGGTTTGGGGGGTCGAGGGACCCAGTACTTC. This gives the protein CASSQEGLGGRGTQYF.